This TCR beta chain came from a study of blood T cells in healthy people across ages (dated by TCRdb to 2013 to 2016). Regarding the complete study: In model experiments, template switching captured roughly one uniquely barcoded TCR beta cDNA molecule for every two T cells. To track age-related changes in TCR beta repertoire diversity, the study relied on deep sequencing normalized with unique cDNA molecular identifiers. Four age groups were formed from the donors: young (average about 16 years), middle-aged (around 40), aged (roughly 58) and long-lived (about 75). To avoid experimental bias, donors of different ages were randomly spread across the sequencing lanes. For two donors (one aged 18 to 29 and one aged 80 or older), the study analyzed two additional independent replicas of 1 million unique cDNA reads from the same blood draw.

Overall study outcomes, separate from this receptor: Donor CMV infection status was unknown, potentially confounding age-related changes in expanded clonotypes. Since profiling was done on bulk unsorted PBMCs, naive and antigen-experienced compartments could not be conclusively compared. A strong correlation was found between observed TCR beta diversity and the percentage of naive T cells measured by flow cytometry. Compared with the aged group, more naive CD4+ T cells, fewer expanded clones and increased TCR diversity were shown by the long-lived group, suggesting age selection. Estimates of total diversity based on one million sequenced T cells were regarded as lower bounds and as underestimates. As age increased, observed TCR beta diversity per million T cells dropped in a roughly linear way, and a significant reduction was already evident by age 40.

A note on this clonotype: It lacks a known antigen. The input lacks base qualities; no much larger clone sits a single base away.

The donors were a few dozen Caucasian individuals from Russia, aged roughly 6 to 90 years, who were systemically healthy. Ten milliliters of peripheral blood were drawn from each donor into EDTA-treated Vacutainer tubes. PBMCs were isolated by Ficoll-Paque density-gradient centrifugation, with at least 7 million obtained per sample. Total RNA was extracted from PBMCs with Trizol reagent, with at least 6 micrograms obtained per sample. For every donor, an aliquot of PBMCs went through flow cytometry to measure the percentages of naive CD45RAhigh/CD27high T cells. The protocol used for the library was 5' RACE. Sequencing instrument: Illumina HiSeq 2500. The second PCR ran for roughly 6 to 11 cycles and used a J-beta primer mix along with a sample-barcoded 5' primer. Each TCR beta cDNA molecule received a unique molecular identifier from a template-switch 5' adaptor carrying 12 random nucleotides. Each sample yielded at least 2.5 million CDR3-containing paired-end reads. All of the RNA was converted into first-strand cDNA using the Mint cDNA synthesis kit, with a TRBC-specific oligonucleotide serving as the primer. Following uracil-DNA glycosylase treatment, a first 18-cycle PCR with universal primers M1SS and BC2_uni_R was performed on all cDNA. Processing in the source paper ran as follows. Normalization of each sample was performed by random selection of 1 million high-quality reads, each carrying a distinct molecular identifier. Instead of being binned into consensus sequences, reads that shared molecular identifiers were thrown out. CDR3 identification, clonotype clustering and error correction used MiTCR with a Q25 quality threshold and the strictest error-elimination algorithm. A nonparametric unseen species model with Euler transformation was used to estimate lower-bound total TCR beta diversity. The public reads were quality trimmed at Q25 with fastp and then assembled into clones with MiXCR by TCRdb, keeping productive beta chains. Each entry merges the rows of one CDR3 protein and shows their most common DNA and genes. Clone size and V and J calls follow TCRdb, not the original study. Present in this sample are 870,000 or so distinct CDR3 sequences, around 28% of which were seen just once. Around 15% of the sample is taken by the ten largest.

Sequencing input: blood. The TCR comes from an elderly woman in good health.

The CDR3 reads CASSPIADSSYEQYF. Here is the DNA: TGTGCCAGCAGTCCCATCGCGGATAGCTCCTACGAGCAGTACTTC. The receptor chain draws on TRBV28 and TRBJ2-7; a confident D gene designation cannot be given. Based on the germline V gene, the CDR1 and CDR2 sequences are MDHEN and SYDVKM. Counted from cysteine to phenylalanine, this CDR3 has 15 amino acids. This entry keeps only the CDR3 DNA: 45 bases, framed from base 1. Deletion took 5 bases off V and 0 bases off J, with a span of 14 bases between the germline ends.